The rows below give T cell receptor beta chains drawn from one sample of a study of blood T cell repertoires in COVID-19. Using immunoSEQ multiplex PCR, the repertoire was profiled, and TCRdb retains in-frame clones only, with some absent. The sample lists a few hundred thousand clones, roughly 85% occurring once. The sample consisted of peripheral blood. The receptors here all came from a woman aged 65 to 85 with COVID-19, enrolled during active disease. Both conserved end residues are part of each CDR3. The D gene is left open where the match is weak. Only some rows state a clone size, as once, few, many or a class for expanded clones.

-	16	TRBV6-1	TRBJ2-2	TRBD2	CASSGPGLAGAGELFF	TGTGCCAGCAGTGGGCCGGGACTAGCGGGAGCCGGGGAGCTGTTTTTT
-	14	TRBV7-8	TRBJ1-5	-	CASSKGRTAQPQHF	TGTGCCAGCAGCAAGGGGCGGACAGCGCAGCCCCAGCATTTT
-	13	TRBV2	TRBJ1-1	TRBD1	CASSPDRDAEAFF	TGTGCCAGCAGTCCCGACAGGGACGCTGAAGCTTTCTTT
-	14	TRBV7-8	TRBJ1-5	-	CASSSDSSNQPQHF	TGTGCCAGCAGCTCCGACAGTAGCAATCAGCCCCAGCATTTT
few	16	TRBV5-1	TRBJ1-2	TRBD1	CASSSGPGQGSYGYTF	TGCGCCAGCAGCTCAGGTCCGGGACAGGGAAGCTATGGCTACACCTTC
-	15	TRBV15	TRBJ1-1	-	CATRPRTGRGTEAFF	TGTGCCACCAGACCAAGAACAGGAAGGGGCACTGAAGCTTTCTTT
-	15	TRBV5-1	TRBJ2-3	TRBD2	CASSLAGGPTDTQYF	TGCGCCAGCAGCTTAGCGGGAGGGCCTACAGATACGCAGTATTTT
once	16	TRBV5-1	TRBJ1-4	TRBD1	CASSKDRQGVNEKLFF	TGCGCCAGCAGCAAGGATAGACAGGGGGTAAATGAAAAACTGTTTTTT
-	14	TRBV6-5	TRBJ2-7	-	CASSYSAGAYEQYF	TGTGCCAGCAGTTACTCTGCGGGTGCCTACGAGCAGTACTTC
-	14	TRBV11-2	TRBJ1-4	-	CASSLNRFHEKLFF	TGTGCCAGCAGCTTAAACAGGTTTCATGAAAAACTGTTTTTT
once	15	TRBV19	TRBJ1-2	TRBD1	CASSIAETGAYGYTF	TGTGCCAGTAGTATAGCCGAGACAGGGGCCTATGGCTACACCTTC
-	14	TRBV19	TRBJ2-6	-	CASSVGRGANVLTF	TGTGCCAGTAGTGTCGGGAGAGGGGCCAACGTCCTGACTTTC
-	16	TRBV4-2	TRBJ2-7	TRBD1	CASSQGAVGGTYEQYF	TGTGCCAGCAGCCAAGGGGCAGTAGGGGGCACCTACGAGCAGTACTTC
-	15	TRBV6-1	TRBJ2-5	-	CASTSLEGRIETQYF	TGTGCCAGCACCTCATTGGAGGGGCGTATAGAGACCCAGTACTTC
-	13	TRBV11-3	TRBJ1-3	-	CASSSGSGNTIYF	TGTGCCAGCAGCTCAGGTTCTGGAAACACCATATATTTT
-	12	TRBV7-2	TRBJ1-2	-	CASSSDGYGYTF	TGTGCCAGCAGCTCCGACGGGTATGGCTACACCTTC
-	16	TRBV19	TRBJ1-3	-	CASSMSMLLSGNTIYF	TGTGCCAGTAGTATGTCTATGCTCCTCTCTGGAAACACCATATATTTT
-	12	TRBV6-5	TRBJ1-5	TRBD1	CASSPTGQTQHF	TGTGCCAGCAGTCCGACGGGACAGACCCAGCATTTT
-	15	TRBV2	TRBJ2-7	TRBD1	CASRAGTGDIREQYF	TGTGCCAGCCGCGCCGGGACAGGGGATATTCGGGAGCAGTACTTC
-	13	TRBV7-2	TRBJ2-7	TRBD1	CASSRDRIYEQYF	TGTGCCAGCAGCCGGGACAGAATCTACGAGCAGTACTTC
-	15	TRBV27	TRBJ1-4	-	CASSQGTFAYEKLFF	TGTGCCAGCAGTCAGGGGACCTTTGCCTATGAAAAACTGTTTTTT
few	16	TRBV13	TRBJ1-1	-	CASSVRQDRMNTEAFF	TGTGCCAGCAGCGTCCGACAAGATCGGATGAACACTGAAGCTTTCTTT
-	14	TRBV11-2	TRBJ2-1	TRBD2	CASSRGLAGGPWVF	TGTGCCAGCAGCCGCGGACTAGCGGGAGGGCCGTGGGTCTTC
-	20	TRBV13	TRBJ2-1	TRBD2	CASSLGDRLAGALGYNEQFF	TGTGCCAGCAGCTTAGGAGACCGACTAGCGGGAGCCTTGGGGTACAATGAGCAGTTCTTC
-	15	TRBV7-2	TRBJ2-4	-	CASSSKQIAKNIQYF	TGTGCCAGCAGCTCAAAACAGATAGCCAAAAACATTCAGTACTTC
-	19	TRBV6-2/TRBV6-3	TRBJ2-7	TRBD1	CASSYSRSTGQADFYEQYF	TGTGCCAGCAGTTACTCGCGATCCACCGGACAGGCGGATTTCTACGAGCAGTACTTC
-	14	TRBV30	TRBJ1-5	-	CAWSQGFRNQPQHF	TGTGCCTGGAGTCAGGGTTTTCGTAATCAGCCCCAGCATTTT
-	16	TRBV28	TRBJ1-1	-	CASSPSGGIMNTEAFF	TGTGCCAGCAGTCCGAGCGGAGGTATTATGAACACTGAAGCTTTCTTT
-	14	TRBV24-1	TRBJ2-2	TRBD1	CATSRTGNTGELFF	TGTGCCACCAGCCGGACAGGGAACACCGGGGAGCTGTTTTTT
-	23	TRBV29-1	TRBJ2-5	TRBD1	CSVEARVRTGGMGNSNFQETQYF	TGCAGCGTTGAAGCTCGGGTAAGGACAGGGGGCATGGGTAATTCTAATTTTCAAGAGACCCAGTACTTC
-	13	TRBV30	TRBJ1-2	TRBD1	CAWGTGWDYGYTF	TGTGCCTGGGGGACAGGGTGGGACTATGGCTACACCTTC
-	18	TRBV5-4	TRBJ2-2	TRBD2	CASSLPGLAGTNTGELFF	TGTGCCAGCAGCTTACCAGGACTAGCGGGAACTAACACCGGGGAGCTGTTTTTT
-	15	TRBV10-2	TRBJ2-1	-	CASSEGSQAFDEQFF	TGCGCCAGCAGTGAGGGTTCACAGGCCTTTGATGAGCAGTTCTTC
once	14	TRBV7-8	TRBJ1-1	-	CASSPTVQNTEAFF	TGTGCCAGCAGCCCTACAGTACAGAACACTGAAGCTTTCTTT
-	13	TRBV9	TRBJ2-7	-	CASSAERVNEQYF	TGTGCCAGCAGCGCCGAGAGAGTCAACGAGCAGTACTTC
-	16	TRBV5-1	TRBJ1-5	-	CASSLGQPNTNQPQHF	TGCGCCAGCAGCTTGGGACAGCCGAACACCAATCAGCCCCAGCATTTT
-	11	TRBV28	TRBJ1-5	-	CASSLNQPQHF	TGTGCCAGCAGCTTGAATCAGCCCCAGCATTTT